Listed here is a single T cell receptor (beta chain). Antigen specificity is unknown. The entry originates in a study of blood T cells in healthy people across ages. Next came a second PCR, run for about 6 to 11 cycles, which used a sample-barcoded 5' primer along with a J-beta primer mix. Template switching added a 12-random-nucleotide identifier to every cDNA molecule. MiXCR, run by TCRdb on the 5' RACE reads, gives a single entry per CDR3 protein. The top ten clones hold 20% to 25% of a sample with 730,000 or so distinct CDR3 sequences, roughly 43% of them seen once. V lost 0 bases, J lost 6 bases, and 9 bases lay in between. The V gene's germline CDR1 is SGHRS and CDR2 YFSETQ. This CDR3 contains 14 residues. Each of the donors had roughly 9.7 milliliters of peripheral blood drawn into EDTA-treated Vacutainer tubes. Study outcomes and limitations: Whereas aged donors had fewer naive CD4+ cells, long-lived donors had more of them and higher diversity.

The chain links TRBV5-1 to TRBJ2-2, with D unclear. The TCR comes from a woman in her sixties in good health. Sequences were obtained from blood. The CDR3 DNA follows: TGCGCCAGCAGCTTGGGACCTGGAGCCGGGGAGCTGTTTTTT. As protein: CASSLGPGAGELFF.